This TCR beta chain was identified during a study of CXCR3-negative and CXCR3-positive naive CD8 T cells. The CDR3 runs 15 residues. UMI labels and 5' RACE were used to prepare the TRB cDNA libraries. TCRdb re-called the 5' RACE reads and shows each CDR3 protein once, DNA omitted. The table lists 70,000 to 100,000 distinct CDR3 sequences. Sequencing input: naive CXCR3- CD8+ T cells from blood. Documented subset: CD45RO-CCR7+CD27+CD95- naive CD8+ T cells lacking CXCR3 (TNR3-). The chain links TRBV12-3 or TRBV12-4 to TRBJ1-5; TCRdb outputs TRBD1, but without DNA this stays unchecked. The source is a human donor in good health. Some clones in this sample may be carry-over from other donors' samples. The CDR3 sequence is CASSFTPVGNQPQHF.